This T cell receptor beta chain was sequenced during a study of beta chain bispecific antibodies for T cell cancers. The study's findings and limits: Normal T cells contributed less of the targeted TRBV signal than the leukemia cells did.

Germline V gene sequence: CDR1 SGHRS, CDR2 YFSETQ. V lost 1 base to trimming and J lost 4 bases, with 16 bases between them. This CDR3 comprises 16 residues. Either OKT3 anti-CD3 antibody or CD3/CD28 beads expanded T cells from blood mononuclear cells over roughly 3 days. Each CDR3 protein is one row after TCRdb ran MiXCR on the 5' RACE reads. The sample lists about 9,000 distinct CDR3 sequences, about 2.4% occurring once. This clonotype was detected many times. No antigen is known for it. The clonotype comes from a human donor in good health. Some clones in this sample may be carry-over from other donors' samples. Sequencing was performed on T cells from a healthy donor cultured with Jurkat leukemia cells, taken from a culture containing an anti-CD19 bispecific antibody. The chain links TRBV5-1 to TRBJ2-3, with D uncertain. The CDR3 is CASSLLRQGGPDTQYF. The DNA of the CDR3 is TGCGCCAGCAGCTTGTTGAGACAAGGTGGGCCAGATACGCAGTATTTT.